This entry features one TCR beta chain sequence. The CDR3 covers 18 residues. Germline CDR1 and CDR2: MGHRA and YSYEKL. The V end lost 4 bases, the J end lost 3 bases, and 21 bases lay between the germline ends. The sample comes from a study of blood T cell repertoires in COVID-19. Study as a whole: Both acute and convalescent COVID-19 samples were obtained from the United States, Italy and Spain. T cells, B-cell-depleted T cells, or PBMCs supplied cDNA or gDNA.

As processed by the authors: Estimation of nucleated cell counts was performed using reference gene primer amplification. The repertoire was sequenced with immunoSEQ multiplex PCR; TCRdb's copy has only in-frame clones and lacks some. From that table come the V and J calls and clone size; the DNA was used to work out D and trimming. Of 200,000 or so clones in the sample, 87% were seen once. The sequenced sample consisted of peripheral blood. This clonotype originated in a man aged 40-50 years with active or convalescent COVID-19. This chain uses TRBV4-1 with TRBJ1-4, with TRBD1 as a possible D gene (6 bases). The CDR3 reads CASSLDSGNDYSNEKLFF. For the CDR3, the DNA is TGCGCCAGCAGCCTGGACAGCGGGAACGACTATTCTAATGAAAAACTGTTTTTT.